These 31 T cell receptor beta chains were sequenced from one sample in a study of blood T cell repertoires in COVID-19. Repertoires were generated with immunoSEQ multiplex PCR, while TCRdb's copy carries only in-frame clones and drops some. Here the sample spans around 180,000 clones, roughly 91% being singletons. Sequencing used peripheral blood. These receptors were collected from a human donor in a cohort sampled during active COVID-19.

The chain uses TRBV5-4 and TRBJ2-5; D might be TRBD1 (6 bases). Germline assignment: CDR1 SGHNT and CDR2 YYREEE (reference sequence). Trimming took off 0 bases at V and 4 bases at J, with 10 bases between the two ends. CDR3 size: 14 residues. The CDR3 DNA is TGTGCCAGCAGCTTGGAGGTGGGGGCAGAGACCCAGTACTTC. Translating gives CASSLEVGAETQYF.

CDR3 protein: CASSPETGAYEQYF. The CDR3 bases are TGCGCCAGCAGCCCGGAGACAGGAGCCTACGAGCAGTACTTC. The J gene is TRBJ2-7, the V gene TRBV4-3; possibly TRBD1 for D (6 bases). CDR1 and CDR2 (germline): LGHNA, YSLEER. The CDR3 is 14 amino acids. The V end lost 4 bases, the J end lost 2 bases, and 12 bases lay between the germline ends.

In its sample, this clone was seen once. The CDR3 nucleotides read TGTGCCAGCAGCTTAGACAGGCAGGGGGAGACCCAGTACTTC. Amino acids: CASSLDRQGETQYF. This chain joins TRBV11-2 and TRBJ2-5; the D gene is possibly TRBD1 (6 bases). Germline lookup yields CDR1 SGHAT and CDR2 FQNNGV. Trimming shortened V by 0 bases and J by 5 bases, and 10 bases separated the two germline ends. The CDR3 runs to 14 residues.

V is TRBV11-2 and J is TRBJ2-1; TRBD2 is a possible D gene (6 bases). Looked up from germline, CDR1 is SGHAT and CDR2 is FQNNGV. V lost 2 bases and J lost 5, with 19 bases in between. The CDR3 spans 17 residues. CDR3 bases: TGTGCCAGCAGCTTAATCTTCGGGGACTTCCAAAACAATGAGCAGTTCTTC. It yields the protein CASSLIFGDFQNNEQFF.

The chain recombines TRBV19 with TRBJ2-6; TRBD2 aligns across 15 bases. CDR1 and CDR2 from the germline V gene are LNHDA and SQIVND (reference sequence). The trim removed 5 bases at V and 2 bases at J, leaving 1 base unmatched. This CDR3 contains 17 residues. The CDR3 sequence: CASSRTSGGAGANVLTF. The CDR3 region has the DNA TGTGCCAGTAGTCGGACTAGCGGGGGGGCTGGGGCCAACGTCCTGACTTTC.

The V call is TRBV18, the J call TRBJ2-5; weak D call: TRBD2 (6 bases). Trimming cost V 3 bases and J 2 bases, with 10 bases left between them. CDR3 length equals 14 residues. From germline, CDR1 is KGHSH and CDR2 LQKENI. The CDR3 nucleotides read TGTGCCAGCTCACCCGGGACTCAACAAGAGACCCAGTACTTC. It codes for CASSPGTQQETQYF.

The CDR3 here is CASSQNLPGQGADEQFF. CDR3 nucleotides: TGTGCCAGTAGCCAAAACCTACCGGGACAGGGGGCTGATGAGCAGTTCTTC. This chain uses TRBV19 with TRBJ2-1; 12 positions match TRBD1. The length of the CDR3 is 17 residues. Germline values: CDR1 LNHDA, CDR2 SQIVND (reference sequence). Unmatched junction bases numbered 14, after V lost 6 bases and J lost 8 bases.

The J gene is TRBJ2-2, the V gene TRBV5-6, with 8 bases identical to TRBD1. The germline V gene encodes CDR1 SGHDT and CDR2 YYEEEE. The CDR3 is 16 amino acids. Unmatched junction bases numbered 3, after V lost 1 base and J lost 1 base. CDR3 in amino acids: CASSLLGQENTGELFF. As DNA, the CDR3 is TGTGCCAGCAGCTTGTTGGGACAGGAGAACACCGGGGAGCTGTTTTTT.

The V and J genes are TRBV12-5 and TRBJ2-2; 9 bases are shared with TRBD2. After removal of 4 bases from V and 6 bases from J, the junction contained 9 bases not matched to a gene. The CDR3 sequence is 16 residues long. Looked up from germline, CDR1 is LGHNT and CDR2 is FRNRAP. The CDR3 sequence: CASGSGPVAGAGELFF. CDR3 DNA sequence: TGTGCTAGTGGTTCGGGACCCGTAGCGGGAGCCGGGGAGCTGTTTTTT.

The sample holds a few counts of this clone. CDR3 loop: CASSTSQVVGAEQYF. CDR3 DNA: TGCGCCAGCAGCACCTCACAGGTCGTAGGAGCCGAGCAGTACTTC. The V call is TRBV4-3, the J call TRBJ2-7, with a weak D call TRBD1 (5 bases). The CDR3 is made up of 15 amino acids. V was pared by 5 bases and J by 6 bases, with 20 bases between. CDR1 is LGHNA, CDR2 YSLEER, per germline.

This chain links TRBV12-5 with TRBJ1-1; D uncertain. This CDR3 has 12 amino acids. The germline V and J ends were trimmed by 3 bases and 1 base, with 3 bases remaining between them. The germline V gene encodes CDR1 LGHNT and CDR2 FRNRAP. As DNA, the CDR3 is TGTGCTAGTGGTTTACAGAACACTGAAGCTTTCTTT. This translates into CASGLQNTEAFF.

The chain employs TRBV10-3 and TRBJ1-6; TRBD1 agrees at 7 bases. The CDR3 consists of 15 residues. The V gene end was trimmed by 2 bases and the J gene end by 5 bases; junction bases not matched to a gene: 3. Germline V gene lookup returns CDR1 ENHRY and CDR2 SYGVKD. The CDR3 sequence: CAISEGTENNSPLHF. The CDR3 nucleotides are TGTGCCATCAGTGAGGGGACAGAAAATAATTCACCCCTCCACTTT.

This clone has just a few counts. The chain links TRBV5-4 to TRBJ2-1; 14 nucleotides agree with TRBD2. Unmatched junction bases numbered 14, after V lost 4 bases and J lost 8 bases. The CDR3 totals 18 residues. Per the germline V gene, CDR1 is SGHNT and CDR2 is YYREEE (reference sequence). CDR3 nucleotides: TGTGCCAGCAGCGTACCAATGGCGGGACTAGCGGGGGTCCATGAGCAGTTCTTC. Its translation is CASSVPMAGLAGVHEQFF.

The J gene is TRBJ2-7, the V gene TRBV10-2, with D possibly being TRBD1 (5 bases). From germline, CDR1 is WSHSY and CDR2 SAAADI. The CDR3 sequence is 14 residues long. The V end was cut by 4 bases, the J end by 5 bases, with 15 bases between. The CDR3 bases are TGCGCCAGCAGTGGGGTACAGGTACTCGACGAGCAGTACTTC. Protein sequence: CASSGVQVLDEQYF.

CDR3 sequence reads: CSVAGHLNTEAFF. The CDR3 DNA reads TGCAGCGTTGCGGGACATTTGAACACTGAAGCTTTCTTT. The chain has TRBV29-1 and TRBJ1-1; D possibly corresponds to TRBD1 (6 bases). With 4 bases removed from V and 0 bases from J, the gap between germline ends came to 9 bases. This CDR3 spans 13 amino acids. Germline-derived CDR1 and CDR2 are SQVTM and ANQGSEA.

V usage is TRBV14 and J usage is TRBJ2-7; 13 nucleotides agree with TRBD2. Per the germline V gene, CDR1 is SGHDN and CDR2 is FVKESK. The CDR3 is 16 amino acids. Losses at the gene ends were 3 bases for V and 3 bases for J; bases not matched to a gene: 5. Here the CDR3 reads CASSQRTSGSIYEQYF. In DNA, the CDR3 is TGTGCCAGCAGCCAGAGGACTAGCGGGAGCATCTACGAGCAGTACTTC. The full variable domain, completed using reference TRBV14 and TRBJ2-7, is EAGVTQFPSHSVIEKGQTVTLRCDPISGHDNLYWYRRVMGKEIKFLLHFVKESKQDESGMPNNRFLAERTGGTYSTLKVQPAELEDSGVYFCASSQRTSGSIYEQYFGPGTRLTVT.

V usage is TRBV6-4 and J usage is TRBJ2-2; 10 bases align to TRBD2. Germline V gene data show CDR1 as MRHNA and CDR2 as SNTAGT. Unmatched junction bases numbered 0, after V lost 4 bases and J lost 4 bases. This CDR3 contains 14 residues. In DNA form, the CDR3 reads TGTGCCAGCAGTGCTAGCGGGGGCACCGGGGAGCTGTTTTTT. Translating it yields CASSASGGTGELFF.

This sequence joins TRBV11-2 and TRBJ1-1; the D gene is possibly TRBD1 (6 bases). Trimming removed 0 bases at V and 12 bases at J, with 17 bases between. CDR3 length: 14 residues. Germline V CDR1 and CDR2: SGHAT, FQNNGV. Written as DNA, the CDR3 is TGTGCCAGCAGCTTAGATGCAGGACAGCAAGGTCCTTTCTTT. As protein: CASSLDAGQQGPFF.

The table lists this clone with many counts. The CDR3 region is CASSLLGTSGGYEQYF. The CDR3 DNA follows: TGTGCCAGCAGCTTGCTCGGGACTAGCGGGGGCTACGAGCAGTACTTC. The genes are TRBV5-6 and TRBJ2-7, with TRBD2 matching over 14 bases. There are 16 residues in the CDR3. Germline V gives CDR1 SGHDT, CDR2 YYEEEE. The V gene end was trimmed by 1 base and the J gene end by 3 bases; junction bases not matched to a gene: 3.

J is TRBJ1-2 and V is TRBV11-2, with no clear D. V was pared by 5 bases and J by 1 base, with 11 bases between. CDR1 and CDR2 from the germline V gene are SGHAT and FQNNGV. The CDR3 has 14 amino acids. CDR3 sequence: CASSTGRGNYGYTF. In DNA, the CDR3 is TGTGCCAGCAGCACCGGACGGGGTAACTATGGCTACACCTTC.

The chain couples TRBV27 to TRBJ1-4; D is possibly TRBD1 (5 bases). This CDR3 is 13 amino acids long. V lost 7 bases and J 4 bases, leaving 10 bases between the germline ends. Per the germline V gene, CDR1 is MNHEY and CDR2 is SMNVEV (reference sequence). The chain's CDR3 is CASKDNGNEKLFF. Here the CDR3 DNA reads TGTGCCAGCAAGGACAACGGTAATGAAAAACTGTTTTTT.

This clone was seen a single time. V is TRBV7-2 and J is TRBJ2-5; D uncertain. With 1 base removed from V and 6 bases from J, the gap between germline ends came to 9 bases. There are 13 residues in the CDR3. Germline lookup yields CDR1 SGHTA and CDR2 FQGNSA. Here the CDR3 DNA reads TGTGCCAGCAGCTTAGATACGAGGCAGACCCAGTACTTC. It is translated as CASSLDTRQTQYF. Based on the CDR3 plus reference TRBV7-2 and TRBJ2-5, the full variable domain is GAGVSQSPSNKVTEKGKDVELRCDPISGHTALYWYRQSLGQGLEFLIYFQGNSAPDKSGLPSDRFSAERTGGSVSTLTIQRTQQEDSAVYLCASSLDTRQTQYFGPGTRLLVL.

CDR3 nucleotides: TGTGCCAGCAGCGAGGACAGTTTAAATCAGCCCCAGCATTTT. It yields the protein CASSEDSLNQPQHF. The chain recombines TRBV9 with TRBJ1-5; D is perhaps TRBD1 (6 bases). V dropped 3 bases and J dropped 4 bases, with 11 bases sitting between them. Germline V gene data show CDR1 as SGDLS and CDR2 as YYNGEE. This CDR3 is built from 14 residues.

The gene calls are TRBV9 and TRBJ1-2; D might be TRBD1 (6 bases). The germline V and J ends were trimmed by 4 bases and 0 bases, with 16 bases remaining between them. Germline V gene lookup returns CDR1 SGDLS and CDR2 YYNGEE. The CDR3 spans 16 residues. This CDR3 reads CASSMRPGTTNYGYTF. CDR3 sequence (DNA): TGTGCCAGCAGCATGCGACCCGGGACAACTAACTATGGCTACACCTTC.

This clone has only a few counts. This specimen includes other DNA sequences encoding the same CDR3. The rearrangement joins TRBV4-1 to TRBJ2-2, with 10 positions matching TRBD2. The germline gives CDR1 MGHRA, CDR2 YSYEKL. The CDR3 has 15 amino acids. V lost 4 bases to trimming and J lost 2 bases; unmatched junction nucleotides: 1. The CDR3 spells CASSRTSGNTGELFF. The CDR3 region has the DNA TGCGCCAGCAGCCGGACTAGCGGTAACACCGGGGAGCTGTTTTTT.

The genes are TRBV7-9 and TRBJ2-1; 7 bases map to TRBD2. Germline trimming cut 5 bases from V and 6 bases from J; bases unmatched to any gene: 16. Germline V gene lookup returns CDR1 SEHNR and CDR2 FQNEAQ (reference sequence). This CDR3 spans 17 amino acids. This CDR3 reads CASSIIAGLKVGNEQFF. CDR3 DNA: TGTGCCAGCAGCATAATAGCGGGCCTCAAGGTGGGCAATGAGCAGTTCTTC.

The chain has TRBV7-6 and TRBJ2-1, with 10 bases matching TRBD2. The CDR3 runs to 17 residues. V was pared by 3 bases and J by 3 bases, with 8 bases of the junction left unmatched. CDR1 is SGHVS and CDR2 is FNYEAQ in the germline V gene. The CDR3 bases are TGTGCCAGCAGCTTTAGCTCCTCTAGCGGGAGCTACAATGAGCAGTTCTTC. Translation gives CASSFSSSSGSYNEQFF.

This sequence joins TRBV15 and TRBJ2-7, with 8 bases that match TRBD2. Per the germline V gene, CDR1 is LNHNV and CDR2 is YYDKDF (reference sequence). This CDR3 has 16 residues. V trimming: 5 bases; J trimming: 7 bases; junction bases outside the gene matches: 16. The CDR3 DNA is TGTGCCACCAGCGTTACTAGCGGAGGATATTTGGGTGAGCAGTACTTC. Protein sequence: CATSVTSGGYLGEQYF. Filled out from reference TRBV15 and TRBJ2-7, the complete variable domain reads DAMVIQNPRYQVTQFGKPVTLSCSQTLNHNVMYWYQQKSSQAPKLLFHYYDKDFNNEADTPDNFQSRRPNTSFCFLDIRSPGLGDTAMYLCATSVTSGGYLGEQYFGPGTRLTVT.

The chain recombines TRBV5-6 with TRBJ2-7, with 12 bases lining up with TRBD1. The J segment lost 4 bases and the V segment lost 7 bases, leaving 6 bases of the junction unmatched. Per germline, CDR1 SGHDT and CDR2 YYEEEE. The CDR3 totals 14 residues. The CDR3 coding sequence is TGTGCCAGCGGGACAGGGGGCGAGTTATACGAGCAGTACTTC. Amino acids: CASGTGGELYEQYF.

J is TRBJ1-4 and V is TRBV4-3; no clear D. Germline V CDR1 and CDR2: LGHNA, YSLEER. There are 15 residues in the CDR3. The V end was cut by 1 base, the J end by 4 bases, with 10 bases between. The CDR3 DNA follows: TGCGCCAGCAGCCAAGTCAGGCAGTTTAATGAAAAACTGTTTTTT. Its protein is CASSQVRQFNEKLFF.

This clone came up a few times. The CDR3 region is CASSLRGQGAHYGYTF. The CDR3 region has the DNA TGTGCCAGCAGTTTACGGGGACAGGGGGCTCACTATGGCTACACCTTC. J is TRBJ1-2 and V is TRBV27, with 12 bases matching TRBD1. Per the germline V gene, CDR1 is MNHEY and CDR2 is SMNVEV (reference sequence). CDR3 length: 16 residues. V gave up 2 bases and J gave up 3 bases; unmatched junction bases: 4.